One and the same sample provided the 14 T cell receptor beta chains below, sequenced in a study of regulatory T cells in long-lasting Graves disease. Specified time point: newly diagnosed GD, antithyroid drugs for less than 3 months. The authors made the TCR library using RNA they extracted from PBMCs. iRepertoire HTBI primers and Arm-PCR of CDR3 regions built TCR beta libraries. TCRdb independently ran MiXCR on the multiplex PCR reads; one entry per CDR3 protein. The table shows 440,000 or so distinct CDR3 sequences, with about a sixth occurring only once. These same data were also listed under a study on T cells in Graves' hyperthyroidism and ophthalmopathy.

The source material was peripheral blood mononuclear cells (PBMCs), sampled at new diagnosis, from a patient treated with antithyroid drugs. The receptors stem from a woman between 25 and 40 years old with Graves disease.

This clonotype was seen a handful of times. The rearrangement links TRBV27 to TRBJ2-7; no clear D. The germline V gene encodes CDR1 MNHEY and CDR2 SMNVEV (reference sequence). The germline V and J ends were trimmed by 0 bases and 6 bases, with 9 bases remaining between them. The CDR3 spans 13 residues. The CDR3 reads CASSLSPSSEQYF. CDR3 DNA sequence: TGTGCCAGCAGTTTATCGCCGTCAAGCGAGCAGTACTTC.

This clonotype has a count of ten or more. The chain couples TRBV7-2 to TRBJ1-5, with 8 bases aligning to TRBD1. The V gene end was trimmed by 5 bases and the J gene end by 4 bases; junction bases not matched to a gene: 7. CDR1 and CDR2 (germline): SGHTA, FQGNSA. There are 15 residues in the CDR3. CDR3 sequence (DNA): TGTGCCAGCAGCCTTCCGGACAGGGTTAATCAGCCCCAGCATTTT. Protein sequence: CASSLPDRVNQPQHF.

This chain joins TRBV29-1 and TRBJ1-3, with 7 bases lining up with TRBD1. The CDR3 extends over 16 amino acids. Unmatched junction bases numbered 9, after V lost 4 bases and J lost 0 bases. Germline V gene data show CDR1 as SQVTM and CDR2 as ANQGSEA. The CDR3 loop reads CSVVGQRSSSGNTIYF. Here the CDR3 DNA reads TGCAGCGTTGTGGGACAGCGCTCGAGCTCTGGAAACACCATATATTTT.

On this clonotype: One end of the junction is discordant with germline, which a read error may explain. The chain joins TRBV12-5 to TRBJ1-2; D not certain. The V gene's germline CDR1 is LGHNT and CDR2 FRNRAP. The CDR3 runs to 17 residues. In nucleotides, the CDR3 is TGTGCTAGTGGTTTGATTTGGAGGGAAGGAGGTAACTATGTCTACACCTTC. Protein product: CASGLIWREGGNYVYTF.

This clonotype appeared many times. The chain links TRBV3-1 to TRBJ1-4; 11 nucleotides line up with TRBD1. This CDR3 comprises 17 residues. The trim removed 1 base at V and 6 bases at J, leaving 7 bases unmatched. In germline, CDR1 is LGHDT, CDR2 YNNKEL (reference sequence). The CDR3 DNA is TGTGCCAGCAGCCAAGGGACAGGGGGCTTAAATCATGAAAAACTGTTTTTT. Amino acid sequence: CASSQGTGGLNHEKLFF. The full variable domain, in which reference TRBV3-1 and TRBJ1-4 provide the parts outside the CDR3, is DTAVSQTPKYLVTQMGNDKSIKCEQNLGHDTMYWYKQDSKKFLKIMFSYNNKELIINETVPNRFSPKSPDKAHLNLHINSLELGDSAVYFCASSQGTGGLNHEKLFFGSGTQLSVL.

This clonotype came up many times. The V and J genes are TRBV5-1 and TRBJ2-1, with 9 bases aligning to TRBD1. V was clipped by 0 bases and J by 7 bases; unmatched bases: 2. The germline V gene encodes CDR1 SGHRS and CDR2 YFSETQ. The CDR3 extends over 14 amino acids. CDR3 sequence: CASSLAGQGNEQFF. For the CDR3, the DNA is TGCGCCAGCAGCTTGGCAGGACAGGGGAATGAGCAGTTCTTC.

V usage is TRBV20-1 and J usage is TRBJ1-3, with TRBD1 matching over 8 bases. Germline CDR1 is DFQATT and CDR2 is SNEGSKA (reference sequence). The trim removed 1 base at V and 2 bases at J, leaving 4 bases unmatched. The CDR3 is made up of 15 amino acids. The CDR3 loop reads CSARGKTGAGNTIYF. The CDR3 DNA is TGCAGTGCTAGAGGAAAGACAGGGGCTGGAAACACCATATATTTT.

Ten or more counts support this clonotype. The chain recombines TRBV7-2 with TRBJ2-5, with 8 bases aligning to TRBD1. The CDR3 has 16 residues. J was trimmed by 2 bases and V by 6 bases; bases with no gene match: 11. Looked up from germline, CDR1 is SGHTA and CDR2 is FQGNSA. The CDR3 is CASRETGVFWQETQYF. In DNA, the CDR3 is TGTGCCAGCAGAGAGACAGGGGTTTTTTGGCAAGAGACCCAGTACTTC.

This clonotype turned up a few times. The CDR3 nucleotides are TGTGCCAGCAGTCGAACAGGGAGTTTTTCCTACGAGCAGTACTTC. Protein: CASSRTGSFSYEQYF. This chain links TRBV27 with TRBJ2-7; D might be TRBD1 (6 bases). Trimming shortened V by 5 bases and J by 1 base, and 15 bases separated the two germline ends. Germline V gene lookup returns CDR1 MNHEY and CDR2 SMNVEV (reference sequence). The CDR3 runs to 15 residues.

This clonotype was observed many times. The chain joins TRBV30 to TRBJ1-2; a possible D gene is TRBD1 (5 bases). The CDR3 spans 15 residues. V was cut by 2 bases and J by 8 bases, with 21 bases left in between. Germline loops: CDR1 GTSNPN, CDR2 SVGIG (reference sequence). The CDR3 nucleotides read TGTGCCTGGAGTATCGGTTTGTGGGGGTCCCGAGGCTACACCTTC. Its translation is CAWSIGLWGSRGYTF.

This clonotype came up a few times. One end of the junction does not line up with germline, which may come from a read error. The chain uses TRBV5-4 and TRBJ2-1; 7 nucleotides align to TRBD1. The CDR3 is 15 residues long. From germline, CDR1 is SGHNT and CDR2 YYREEE (reference sequence). In DNA, the CDR3 is TGTGCCAGCAGGCAGAACAGGGGCCGGGACAATGATCAGTTCTTC. Its translation: CASRQNRGRDNDQFF.

This clonotype was counted only a few times. The V gene is TRBV4-1, the J gene TRBJ2-3; perhaps TRBD2 as D (7 bases). Per the germline V gene, CDR1 is MGHRA and CDR2 is YSYEKL. The CDR3 covers 18 residues. V was clipped by 0 bases and J by 1 base, with 17 bases between them. The CDR3 is CASSQEEAGQGRTDTQYF. The CDR3 DNA follows: TGCGCCAGCAGCCAAGAAGAAGCGGGACAAGGCCGCACAGATACGCAGTATTTT.

The chain carries TRBV15 and TRBJ2-7, with unresolved D. The germline CDR1 and CDR2 sequences are LNHNV and YYDKDF (reference sequence). Deletions cut 0 bases from V and 3 bases from J, with 9 bases between. The CDR3 consists of 14 residues. The chain's CDR3 is CATSRDLSSYEQYF. In DNA, the CDR3 is TGTGCCACCAGCAGAGATCTTAGTAGCTACGAGCAGTACTTC.

V is TRBV27 and J is TRBJ2-7; a weak D match, TRBD2 (5 bases). The CDR3 has 13 residues. Germline values: CDR1 MNHEY, CDR2 SMNVEV (reference sequence). The ends were cut back, 4 bases at V and 6 bases at J, with 13 bases in the middle. CDR3 in amino acids: CASSSSTGGEQYF. DNA for the CDR3: TGTGCCAGCAGTTCATCAACTGGAGGCGAGCAGTACTTC.